These 28 T cell receptor beta chains were sequenced from one sample in a study of shared clonotypes between healthy human individuals. Produced via immunoSEQ multiplex PCR; TCRdb's table is partial and in-frame only. The sample consists of under 300,000 clones, under 80% of them appearing once. The specimen sequenced was memory CD4+ T cells sorted from blood. Subset noted: CD45RA-negative fraction. These TCRs come from a man in his thirties or forties in good health.

This sequence joins TRBV5-1 and TRBJ2-5; 7 bases are shared with TRBD2. The CDR3 consists of 13 residues. Germline-derived CDR1 and CDR2 are SGHRS and YFSETQ. Trimming cost V 4 bases and J 5 bases; bases outside gene matches: 5. The CDR3 DNA reads as TGCGCCAGCAGCCGACAAGCGGGGGAGACCCAGTACTTC. Protein product: CASSRQAGETQYF.

The CDR3 region has the DNA TGTGCCAGTAGTATAGGTCAAGGGGTTTCCTTGCAGCATTTT. This codes for CASSIGQGVSLQHF. The chain carries TRBV19 and TRBJ1-5; possibly TRBD1 for D (5 bases). V shed 1 base and J shed 13 bases, with 17 bases lying between them. The CDR3 has 14 residues. Looked up from germline, CDR1 is LNHDA and CDR2 is SQIVND (reference sequence).

The chain uses TRBV27 and TRBJ2-1; TRBD1 matches at 7 bases. With 5 bases clipped from V and 5 bases from J, the junction kept 12 bases outside the gene matches. There are 16 residues in the CDR3. CDR1 is MNHEY, CDR2 SMNVEV, per germline (reference sequence). CDR3: CASSPIGGTVNNEQFF. The CDR3 nucleotides are TGTGCCAGCAGTCCTATCGGTGGGACAGTAAACAATGAGCAGTTCTTC.

This clone was seen just once. The V call is TRBV27, the J call TRBJ2-2; tentatively, D is TRBD1 (5 bases). The length of the CDR3 is 15 residues. V was cut by 3 bases and J by 4 bases, with 12 bases left in between. Germline values: CDR1 MNHEY, CDR2 SMNVEV (reference sequence). CDR3 nucleotides: TGTGCCAGCAGTTTCTCCAGGGCGCCCACCGGGGAGCTGTTTTTT. Protein sequence: CASSFSRAPTGELFF.

The rearrangement links TRBV4-1 to TRBJ2-3; D call uncertain. The V end was cut by 3 bases, the J end by 7 bases, with 11 bases between. Germline V CDR1 and CDR2: MGHRA, YSYEKL. This CDR3 is built from 13 residues. CDR3 sequence (DNA): TGCGCCAGCAGCCAGAGTGAGAGGAATACGCAGTATTTT. Its translation: CASSQSERNTQYF.

V and J are TRBV5-4 and TRBJ2-2; 11 nucleotides agree with TRBD2. Per germline, CDR1 SGHNT and CDR2 YYREEE (reference sequence). The ends lost 3 bases at V and 4 bases at J; junction bases unmatched: 5. This CDR3 comprises 16 residues. The CDR3 DNA follows: TGTGCCAGCAGCTCTGTGACTAGCGGGGCCACCGGGGAGCTGTTTTTT. It is translated as CASSSVTSGATGELFF. Supplemented by reference TRBV5-4 and TRBJ2-2, the full variable domain reads ETGVTQSPTHLIKTRGQQVTLRCSSQSGHNTVSWYQQALGQGPQFIFQYYREEENGRGNFPPRFSGLQFPNYSSELNVNALELDDSALYLCASSSVTSGATGELFFGEGSRLTVL.

The chain carries TRBV29-1 and TRBJ2-3; a weak D match, TRBD2 (5 bases). CDR3 length: 14 amino acids. Germline V gene data show CDR1 as SQVTM and CDR2 as ANQGSEA. Trimming shortened V by 7 bases and J by 6 bases, and 20 bases separated the two germline ends. The CDR3 sequence is CSGGGAAVTDTQYF. The CDR3 bases are TGCAGCGGCGGAGGAGCGGCCGTCACGGATACGCAGTATTTT.

The chain recombines TRBV7-2 with TRBJ1-5; 7 nucleotides agree with TRBD1. The V and J ends lost 3 bases and 5 bases, in that order; junction bases with no gene match: 7. Germline CDR1 reads SGHTA; CDR2 reads FQGNSA. This CDR3 region has 15 residues. CDR3 sequence: CASSLRGHFDQPQHF. DNA of the CDR3: TGTGCCAGCAGCTTGAGGGGGCACTTCGATCAGCCCCAGCATTTT.

The chain links TRBV19 to TRBJ2-5; 9 positions agree with TRBD2. This CDR3 region has 17 residues. The junction had 9 bases not matched to a gene; V was cut back by 2 bases and J by 2 bases. The V gene's germline CDR1 is LNHDA and CDR2 SQIVND (reference sequence). CDR3 DNA sequence: TGTGCCAGTAGTATATCAGGACTAGCGCTGAATCAAGAGACCCAGTACTTC. Amino acid sequence: CASSISGLALNQETQYF.

The V gene is TRBV9, the J gene TRBJ2-5; 8 positions agree with TRBD2. This CDR3 contains 16 residues. The germline gives CDR1 SGDLS, CDR2 YYNGEE. V was pared by 0 bases and J by 2 bases, with 6 bases of the junction left unmatched. CDR3 nucleotide sequence: TGTGCCAGCAGCGTAGGGCAAGCGGGAGTACAAGAGACCCAGTACTTC. It encodes CASSVGQAGVQETQYF.

This chain joins TRBV28 and TRBJ2-5; D is perhaps TRBD2 (6 bases). The germline CDR1 and CDR2 sequences are MDHEN and SYDVKM. This CDR3 has 16 amino acids. V was pared by 4 bases and J by 5 bases, with 20 bases between. The CDR3 loop reads CASSWAGTRGEETQYF. CDR3 DNA sequence: TGTGCCAGCAGTTGGGCCGGGACTCGAGGGGAGGAGACCCAGTACTTC.

This chain links TRBV27 with TRBJ1-2; TRBD1 matches 7 bases. The length of the CDR3 is 14 residues. Germline V CDR1 and CDR2: MNHEY, SMNVEV (reference sequence). Unmatched junction bases numbered 4, after V lost 5 bases and J lost 1 base. For the CDR3, the DNA is TGTGCCAGCAGTCTACAGGGGAATAACTATGGCTACACCTTC. This gives the protein CASSLQGNNYGYTF.

The chain has TRBV28 and TRBJ1-2, with 7 positions matching TRBD1. The CDR3 has 14 residues. From germline, CDR1 is MDHEN and CDR2 SYDVKM. The trim removed 5 bases at V and 5 bases at J, leaving 8 bases unmatched. The DNA of the CDR3 is TGTGCCAGCAGTCCCGAGGGCAGGGGGTATGGCTACACCTTC. Translating it yields CASSPEGRGYGYTF.

The chain couples TRBV10-3 to TRBJ1-2, with D unclear. Germline CDR1 ENHRY, CDR2 SYGVKD. This CDR3 contains 14 residues. Trimming stripped 4 bases from V and 9 bases from J, with 18 bases between. The CDR3 protein is CAISVVSSYSRYTF. CDR3 bases: TGTGCCATCAGTGTGGTCAGCTCCTATTCTCGCTACACCTTC.

This clone has just a few counts. The identical CDR3 is also encoded by other nucleotide sequences in the sample. The genes are TRBV20-1 and TRBJ1-5; D is ambiguous. This CDR3 contains 11 residues. V dropped 3 bases and J dropped 4 bases, with 4 bases sitting between them. Germline V lookup: CDR1 DFQATT, CDR2 SNEGSKA (reference sequence). This chain's CDR3 is CSARGNQPQHF. The CDR3 nucleotides are TGCAGTGCTAGGGGGAATCAGCCCCAGCATTTT.

The rearrangement links TRBV21-1 to TRBJ2-5; the table's TRBD1 call for D was not verified on the DNA. TRBV21-1 is classified as a pseudogene. CDR3 length: 16 residues. CDR3 DNA: TGTGCCAGCAGCAAATCCCACCCAAGGGGGCGTGAGACCCAGTACTTC. Residues: CASSKSHPRGRETQYF.

This clone occurred once. This chain connects TRBV7-6 to TRBJ2-1; no definite D call. This CDR3 spans 11 amino acids. Trimming stripped 4 bases from V and 8 bases from J, with 6 bases between. Germline assignment: CDR1 SGHVS and CDR2 FNYEAQ. The CDR3 spells CASSSFDEQFF. CDR3 DNA: TGTGCCAGCAGCTCCTTTGATGAGCAGTTCTTC. Full variable domain (missing parts from reference TRBV7-6 and TRBJ2-1): GAGVSQSPRYKVTKRGQDVALRCDPISGHVSLYWYRQALGQGPEFLTYFNYEAQQDKSGLPNDRFSAERPEGSISTLTIQRTEQRDSAMYRCASSSFDEQFFGPGTRLTVL.

The V and J genes are TRBV19 and TRBJ2-5; 8 nucleotides match TRBD1. Germline lookup yields CDR1 LNHDA and CDR2 SQIVND (reference sequence). Trimming at V came to 5 bases and at J to 5 bases, leaving 13 bases not matched to a gene. The CDR3 runs to 16 residues. CDR3 DNA: TGTGCCAGTAGTCTTAAGACAGGGGATTACGGGGAGACCCAGTACTTC. As protein: CASSLKTGDYGETQYF.

The chain employs TRBV7-9 and TRBJ1-4; no reliable D call. The CDR3 extends over 15 amino acids. V lost 1 base and J lost 7, with 13 bases in between. CDR1 SEHNR and CDR2 FQNEAQ come from the germline V gene (reference sequence). For the CDR3, the DNA is TGTGCCAGCAGCTTAGATCGGGCTATAGGTGAAAAACTGTTTTTT. Translating gives CASSLDRAIGEKLFF.

This chain connects TRBV28 to TRBJ2-7; TRBD2 aligns across 8 bases. V shed 6 bases, J shed 2 bases, and the junction held 12 bases outside the gene matches. The length of the CDR3 is 16 residues. Germline V gene sequence: CDR1 MDHEN, CDR2 SYDVKM. The CDR3 reads CASSPFGGGLPYEQYF. CDR3 nucleotides: TGTGCCAGCAGCCCATTCGGGGGGGGTCTACCCTACGAGCAGTACTTC.

In nucleotides, the CDR3 is TGTGCCAGCAGTCTCCTAAATAACTACGAGCAGTACTTC. It yields the protein CASSLLNNYEQYF. The chain uses TRBV28 and TRBJ2-7; D unclear. This CDR3 region has 13 residues. V dropped 5 bases and J dropped 3 bases, with 11 bases sitting between them. Germline CDR1 MDHEN, CDR2 SYDVKM.

This chain connects TRBV29-1 to TRBJ2-7; the match to TRBD1 covers 11 bases. The CDR3 has 14 residues. The germline V gene has CDR1 SQVTM and CDR2 ANQGSEA. Trimming at V came to 7 bases and at J to 4 bases, leaving 9 bases not matched to a gene. CDR3 nucleotide sequence: TGCAGCGCTAAGGGACAGGGGGGCGGGTACGAGCAGTACTTC. Amino acid sequence: CSAKGQGGGYEQYF.

The gene calls are TRBV19 and TRBJ2-1; D uncertain. The germline CDR1 and CDR2 sequences are LNHDA and SQIVND (reference sequence). This CDR3 spans 14 amino acids. Deletions cut 3 bases from V and 7 bases from J, with 13 bases between. For the CDR3, the DNA is TGTGCCAGTAGTATGTACGTACGACCTAATGAGCAGTTCTTC. Protein product: CASSMYVRPNEQFF.

This clone was found a few times. CDR3: CASSTRPRTDTQYF. DNA of the CDR3: TGTGCCAGTAGTACCAGGCCACGCACAGATACGCAGTATTTT. J is TRBJ2-3 and V is TRBV19; D is ambiguous. V lost 4 bases and J lost 1, with 9 bases in between. The CDR3 spans 14 residues. Germline V gene sequence: CDR1 LNHDA, CDR2 SQIVND (reference sequence).

V usage is TRBV6-5 and J usage is TRBJ2-7; 8 bases are a match to TRBD1. The CDR3 is made up of 12 amino acids. V was pared by 2 bases and J by 7 bases, with 1 base of the junction left unmatched. Germline loops: CDR1 MNHEY, CDR2 SVGAGI. CDR3 DNA sequence: TGTGCCAGCAGTTACGGGGACAGGGAGCAGTACTTC. Its protein product is CASSYGDREQYF.

This clone was observed a few times. The rearrangement links TRBV11-3 to TRBJ2-7, with D possibly TRBD2 on 6 matching bases. This CDR3 comprises 15 residues. V lost 5 bases, J lost 2 bases, and 16 bases lay in between. Germline V gives CDR1 SGHNT, CDR2 YENEEA. CDR3: CASSLRDGLTYEQYF. The CDR3 DNA reads TGTGCCAGCAGCCTGCGGGACGGACTTACCTACGAGCAGTACTTC.

This clone was observed a few times. The chain carries TRBV13 and TRBJ2-1, with 12 bases aligning to TRBD2. Germline loops: CDR1 PRHDT, CDR2 FYEKMQ (reference sequence). CDR3 length: 22 residues. V shed 6 bases, J shed 0 bases, and the junction held 21 bases outside the gene matches. The CDR3 reads CASSTNQDTGTSGPLSYNEQFF. CDR3 coding DNA: TGTGCCAGCAGTACAAACCAGGACACCGGGACTAGCGGGCCGCTCTCCTACAATGAGCAGTTCTTC. The whole variable domain, remainder taken from reference TRBV13 and TRBJ2-1, is AAGVIQSPRHLIKEKRETATLKCYPIPRHDTVYWYQQGPGQDPQFLISFYEKMQSDKGSIPDRFSAQQFSDYHSELNMSSLELGDSALYFCASSTNQDTGTSGPLSYNEQFFGPGTRLTVL.

CDR3: CASSDQQGAQPQHF. The DNA of the CDR3 is TGTGCCAGCAGTGATCAACAGGGGGCTCAGCCCCAGCATTTT. The chain has TRBV25-1 and TRBJ1-5, with 9 bases aligning to TRBD1. The CDR3 contains 14 residues. Trimming at V came to 3 bases and at J to 6 bases, leaving 3 bases not matched to a gene. CDR1 MGHDK and CDR2 SYGVNS come from the germline V gene. The whole variable domain, remainder taken from reference TRBV25-1 and TRBJ1-5, is EADIYQTPRYLVIGTGKKITLECSQTMGHDKMYWYQQDPGMELHLIHYSYGVNSTEKGDLSSESTVSRIRTEHFPLTLESARPSHTSQYLCASSDQQGAQPQHFGDGTRLSIL.